The 27 T cell receptor beta chains in this list originate from one sample, sequenced in a study of T cell repertoires in cytomegalovirus infection. These receptors are not linked to any known antigen. Each CDR3 protein gets one entry after TCRdb re-called the reads with MiXCR. Of 650,000 to 900,000 distinct CDR3 sequences in the sample, less than 35% were seen once. Sequencing was performed on cultured CD8+ T cells from PBMCs, taken from culture after CMV antigen stimulation. The source of these receptors is a human donor in good health (CMV status not recorded). Some clones in this sample may be carry-over from other donors' samples.

This clonotype was detected a few times. This chain links TRBV7-9 with TRBJ1-2; D gene ambiguous. The V end lost 8 bases, the J end lost 6 bases, and 25 bases lay between the germline ends. Germline loops: CDR1 SEHNR, CDR2 FQNEAQ (reference sequence). The CDR3 extends over 16 amino acids. The CDR3 region has the DNA TGTGCCAGCCCTCCACCGTCCGGGTCGGGTTTGCATGGCTACACCTTC. Amino acid sequence: CASPPPSGSGLHGYTF.

The chain is built from TRBV4-1 and TRBJ2-2; TRBD2 might be the D (5 bases). CDR1 MGHRA and CDR2 YSYEKL come from the germline V gene. Trimming took off 0 bases at V and 6 bases at J, with 14 bases between the two ends. CDR3 length equals 16 residues. The DNA of the CDR3 is TGCGCCAGCAGCCAAGAGCTCTACGGGGTCCCCGGGGAGCTGTTTTTT. This gives the protein CASSQELYGVPGELFF.

This chain connects TRBV12-3 or TRBV12-4 to TRBJ2-7; 7 bases are a match to TRBD1. Unmatched junction bases numbered 4, after V lost 5 bases and J lost 6 bases. This CDR3 region has 12 residues. CDR3 residues: CASSTTGAEQYF. The DNA of the CDR3 is TGTGCCAGCAGTACCACAGGGGCCGAGCAGTACTTC.

This sequence joins TRBV11-2 and TRBJ1-2; the D is unclear. Germline CDR1 reads SGHAT; CDR2 reads FQNNGV. Trimming took off 6 bases at V and 8 bases at J, with 19 bases between the two ends. This CDR3 region has 14 residues. The CDR3, as DNA: TGTGCCAGCAGGTCAAAGGCCGGGCCTGGGGGCTACACCTTC. It translates to CASRSKAGPGGYTF.

This clonotype appeared many times. One end of the junction is discordant with germline, which a read error may explain. The CDR3 sequence is CASSLGDSSYNEQFF. CDR3 nucleotides: TGTGCTAGCAGCTTAGGGGACAGCTCCTACAATGAGCAGTTCTTC. The chain recombines TRBV7-7 with TRBJ2-1, with 7 bases that match TRBD1. Germline-derived CDR1 and CDR2 are SSHAT and FNYEAQ (reference sequence). The CDR3 has 15 residues. Variable domain in full (rest from reference TRBV7-7 and TRBJ2-1): GAGVSQSPRYKVTKRGQDVTLRCDPISSHATLYWYQQALGQGPEFLTYFNYEAQPDKSGLPSDRFSAERPEGSISTLTIQRTEQRDSAMYRCASSLGDSSYNEQFFGPGTRLTVL.

The rearrangement uses TRBV6-1 and TRBJ2-7; maybe TRBD1 (6 bases). Trimming took off 9 bases at V and 4 bases at J, with 13 bases between the two ends. The CDR3 runs to 12 residues. The V gene's germline CDR1 is MNHNS and CDR2 SASEGT. CDR3 in amino acids: CASWTVSYEQYF. The CDR3 DNA sequence: TGTGCCAGTTGGACAGTGTCTTACGAGCAGTACTTC.

This chain links TRBV7-9 with TRBJ2-7; 7 nucleotides align to TRBD2. V shed 5 bases, J shed 2 bases, and the junction held 6 bases outside the gene matches. The CDR3 sequence is 14 residues long. Germline V gives CDR1 SEHNR, CDR2 FQNEAQ (reference sequence). CDR3 amino acids: CASSPHSGAYEQYF. The CDR3 region has the DNA TGTGCCAGCAGCCCACACAGCGGGGCCTACGAGCAGTACTTC.

The chain combines TRBV6-2 or TRBV6-3 with TRBJ2-2, with D perhaps TRBD1 (6 bases). Trimming removed 4 bases at V and 3 bases at J, with 9 bases between. The CDR3 is 14 residues long. CDR1 and CDR2 from the germline V gene are MNHEY and SVGEGT. The CDR3, as DNA: TGTGCCAGCAGTTCCAGGACAGACACCGGGGAGCTGTTTTTT. Protein sequence: CASSSRTDTGELFF.

The chain carries TRBV7-9 and TRBJ2-5; either TRBD1 or TRBD2 may supply D (6 bases each). This CDR3 is built from 14 residues. The V gene lost 3 bases and the J gene lost 4 bases, with 12 bases spanning the gap. Germline loops: CDR1 SEHNR, CDR2 FQNEAQ (reference sequence). CDR3 sequence reads: CASSFVGGGETQYF. CDR3 bases: TGTGCCAGCAGCTTTGTGGGGGGCGGAGAGACCCAGTACTTC. Based on the CDR3 plus reference TRBV7-9 and TRBJ2-5, the full variable domain is DTGVSQNPRHKITKRGQNVTFRCDPISEHNRLYWYRQTLGQGPEFLTYFQNEAQLEKSRLLSDRFSAERPKGSFSTLEIQRTEQGDSAMYLCASSFVGGGETQYFGPGTRLLVL.

In this sample, this clonotype turned up a few times. J is TRBJ2-3 and V is TRBV7-2; the D gene could be TRBD1 or TRBD2 (5 bases each). The CDR3 spans 14 residues. Germline values: CDR1 SGHTA, CDR2 FQGNSA. Trimming shortened V by 4 bases and J by 4 bases, and 12 bases separated the two germline ends. The CDR3 region is CASSSGPSADTQYF. DNA for the CDR3: TGTGCCAGCAGCTCGGGACCCAGCGCAGATACGCAGTATTTT. Together with reference TRBV7-2 and TRBJ2-3, the CDR3 gives the full variable domain: GAGVSQSPSNKVTEKGKDVELRCDPISGHTALYWYRQSLGQGLEFLIYFQGNSAPDKSGLPSDRFSAERTGGSVSTLTIQRTQQEDSAVYLCASSSGPSADTQYFGPGTRLTVL.

The chain has TRBV5-6 and TRBJ2-1; tentative D call: TRBD2 (6 bases). The ends were cut back, 2 bases at V and 3 bases at J, with 15 bases in the middle. The CDR3 is made up of 16 amino acids. The germline V gene encodes CDR1 SGHDT and CDR2 YYEEEE. DNA of the CDR3: TGTGCCAGCAGCTTAACCAGCGGGTACGGCTACAATGAGCAGTTCTTC. Its protein is CASSLTSGYGYNEQFF.

This clonotype came up a few times. This sequence joins TRBV28 and TRBJ2-7, with 8 bases matching TRBD1. This CDR3 contains 14 residues. The ends lost 3 bases at V and 5 bases at J; junction bases unmatched: 6. Germline lookup yields CDR1 MDHEN and CDR2 SYDVKM. CDR3 loop: CASSFTGGRDEQYF. The CDR3 DNA follows: TGTGCCAGCAGTTTCACAGGGGGAAGGGACGAGCAGTACTTC.

The chain joins TRBV6-1 to TRBJ2-7; D gene ambiguous. This CDR3 has 13 amino acids. Per germline, CDR1 MNHNS and CDR2 SASEGT. The V end was cut by 4 bases, the J end by 1 base, with 8 bases between. The CDR3 nucleotides are TGTGCCAGCAGTGGAGGTAATTCCTACGAGCAGTACGTC. Amino acid sequence: CASSGGNSYEQYV.

The CDR3 loop is CASGLVNRSYNEQFF. In nucleotides, the CDR3 is TGTGCTAGTGGTTTGGTCAATAGGTCCTACAATGAGCAGTTCTTC. The chain is built from TRBV12-5 and TRBJ2-1; D gene unclear. Germline CDR1 and CDR2: LGHNT and FRNRAP. V lost 0 bases and J 1 base, leaving 7 bases between the germline ends. The CDR3 totals 15 residues.

The chain links TRBV6-5 to TRBJ2-1, with D tentatively TRBD1 or TRBD2 (5 bases each). The CDR3 runs to 13 residues. The germline V and J ends were trimmed by 2 bases and 8 bases, with 10 bases remaining between them. Germline V CDR1 and CDR2: MNHEY, SVGAGI. CDR3 nucleotides: TGTGCCAGCAGTTACGGGACCCCCGATGAGCAGTTCTTC. Amino acid sequence: CASSYGTPDEQFF.

This clonotype has more than one count but fewer than ten. The V gene is TRBV24-1, the J gene TRBJ1-1, with D uncertain. The CDR3 totals 15 residues. The germline V gene has CDR1 KGHDR and CDR2 SFDVKD. Trimming removed 0 bases from V and 1 base from J, with 8 bases in between. The CDR3 spells CATSDLNGENTEAFF. The CDR3 DNA sequence: TGTGCCACCAGTGATTTGAACGGCGAGAACACTGAAGCTTTCTTT.

This clonotype was found a few times. This chain joins TRBV7-9 and TRBJ2-7; TRBD1 agrees at 9 bases. Germline V CDR1 and CDR2: SEHNR, FQNEAQ (reference sequence). The CDR3 covers 15 residues. V gave up 7 bases and J gave up 1 base; unmatched junction bases: 8. The CDR3 bases are TGTGCCAGCACCAAACCAGGACAGGGGTCCTACGAGCAGTACTTC. Amino acids: CASTKPGQGSYEQYF.

This clonotype was found many times. J is TRBJ2-4 and V is TRBV12-3 or TRBV12-4; tentative D call: TRBD2 (7 bases). The CDR3 sequence is 16 residues long. V was cut by 7 bases and J by 1 base, with 17 bases left in between. This chain's CDR3 is CASIWGGLRAKNIQYF. CDR3 DNA sequence: TGTGCCAGCATCTGGGGGGGGCTGAGGGCCAAAAACATTCAGTACTTC.

As to this clonotype: A read error is possible here, since a much larger clone lies one base away. The CDR3 here is CACSSAAPGEQPQHF. CDR3 bases: TGTGCCTGCAGCTCCGCCGCCCCGGGAGAACAGCCCCAGCATTTT. The chain couples TRBV7-8 to TRBJ1-5, with D unresolved. Looked up from germline, CDR1 is SGHVS and CDR2 is FQNEAQ. The CDR3 is 15 amino acids. Filled out from reference TRBV7-8 and TRBJ1-5, the complete variable domain reads GAGVSQSPRYKVAKRGQDVALRCDPISGHVSLFWYQQALGQGPEFLTYFQNEAQLDKSGLPSDRFFAERPEGSVSTLKIQRTQQEDSAVYLCACSSAAPGEQPQHFGDGTRLSIL.

This clonotype was seen a few times. V and J are TRBV12-5 and TRBJ2-2; 7 positions match TRBD2. CDR1 LGHNT and CDR2 FRNRAP come from the germline V gene. The CDR3 runs 14 residues. V lost 7 bases to trimming and J lost 7 bases; unmatched junction nucleotides: 9. CDR3 DNA sequence: TGTGCTAGTGACGGGGGGAGGGAGGTCGGGGAGCTGTTTTTT. Its protein product is CASDGGREVGELFF.

The chain recombines TRBV24-1 with TRBJ2-5, with D possibly TRBD2 on 5 matching bases. Trimming took 3 bases from V and 2 from J, leaving 9 bases between them. Germline CDR1 reads KGHDR; CDR2 reads SFDVKD. The CDR3 covers 14 residues. The CDR3 spells CATSDHRLQETQYF. CDR3 sequence (DNA): TGTGCCACCAGTGATCACAGACTACAAGAGACCCAGTACTTC.

This clonotype showed up just a few times. The V and J genes are TRBV6-1 and TRBJ1-1; 7 bases align to TRBD1. V shed 10 bases, J shed 8 bases, and the junction held 7 bases outside the gene matches. CDR1 and CDR2 (germline): MNHNS, SASEGT. The CDR3 extends over 11 amino acids. CDR3 in amino acids: CATTGIMEAFF. CDR3 DNA sequence: TGTGCCACGACAGGGATTATGGAAGCTTTCTTT.

The table lists this clonotype with many counts. The gene calls are TRBV7-8 and TRBJ1-2; 8 bases match TRBD1. Germline CDR1 reads SGHVS; CDR2 reads FQNEAQ. The CDR3 length is 16 residues. V was clipped by 3 bases and J by 4 bases; unmatched bases: 10. This CDR3 is CASSFASRDRSYGYTF. Written as DNA, the CDR3 is TGTGCCAGCAGCTTTGCCTCCCGGGACAGGTCCTATGGCTACACCTTC.

This clonotype was recorded a few times. This sequence joins TRBV4-3 and TRBJ2-1; D might be TRBD1 or TRBD2, each matching 5 bases. CDR3 length equals 17 residues. Deletions cut 0 bases from V and 5 bases from J, with 17 bases between. The germline V gene encodes CDR1 LGHNA and CDR2 YSLEER. The DNA of the CDR3 is TGCGCCAGCAGCCAAGACCCGCACGGGACGGGAAACAATGAGCAGTTCTTC. This encodes CASSQDPHGTGNNEQFF.

This chain joins TRBV7-9 and TRBJ1-1, with D perhaps matching TRBD1 (5 bases). This CDR3 has 16 amino acids. The germline V gene has CDR1 SEHNR and CDR2 FQNEAQ (reference sequence). The ends were cut back, 6 bases at V and 1 base at J, with 18 bases in the middle. CDR3 region: CASSPPSGTANTEAFF. The CDR3 DNA reads as TGTGCCAGCAGTCCTCCCTCCGGGACGGCGAACACTGAAGCTTTCTTT.

In this sample, this clonotype turned up a few times. In DNA, the CDR3 is TGTGCCAGCAGCTTGGGTAGGGTTCGGGATTCACCCCTCCACTTT. Translation: CASSLGRVRDSPLHF. The chain carries TRBV5-8 and TRBJ1-6, with D unresolved. This CDR3 has 15 amino acids. Germline V gene data show CDR1 as SGHTS and CDR2 as YDEGEE. V was trimmed by 0 bases and J by 8 bases, leaving 12 bases between them.

The rearrangement uses TRBV20-1 and TRBJ1-4; no clear D. Per germline, CDR1 DFQATT and CDR2 SNEGSKA (reference sequence). The V end lost 0 bases, the J end lost 1 base, and 18 bases lay between the germline ends. This CDR3 has 18 residues. The CDR3 reads CSARDGPGVRGTNEKLFF. The CDR3 region has the DNA TGCAGTGCTAGAGATGGACCGGGCGTTCGAGGAACTAATGAAAAACTGTTTTTT.